Described below is a single TCR beta chain sequence and its context. Its antigen is currently unknown. This record belongs to a study of T cell responses to AZD1222 COVID-19 vaccine. For the study at large: Doses given second, at about 4 or about 12 weeks, were pooled. Study-wide results and caveats: Only five or six people who got AZD1222 tested seropositive at baseline. Without day 14 samples, only post-peak T cell repertoires were studied. Donors, mostly white British, included more females; clonal diversity was possibly underestimated.

Germline values: CDR1 MNHEY, CDR2 SVGEGT. V shed 2 bases and J shed 2 bases, with 15 bases lying between them. The CDR3 is 16 residues long. Assay used: immunoSEQ multiplex PCR; TCRdb lists only in-frame clones, some missing. The sample carries 120,000 or so clones, about nine tenths recorded once. The chain couples TRBV6-2 or TRBV6-3 to TRBJ1-1; D may be TRBD1 (5 bases). This receptor was taken from an adult in good health. The sample consisted of peripheral blood, taken on day 0 of AZD1222 vaccination. The CDR3 nucleotides read TGTGCCAGCAGTTACCCCGTGGGGGGAGTTAACACTGAAGCTTTCTTT. Its protein is CASSYPVGGVNTEAFF.